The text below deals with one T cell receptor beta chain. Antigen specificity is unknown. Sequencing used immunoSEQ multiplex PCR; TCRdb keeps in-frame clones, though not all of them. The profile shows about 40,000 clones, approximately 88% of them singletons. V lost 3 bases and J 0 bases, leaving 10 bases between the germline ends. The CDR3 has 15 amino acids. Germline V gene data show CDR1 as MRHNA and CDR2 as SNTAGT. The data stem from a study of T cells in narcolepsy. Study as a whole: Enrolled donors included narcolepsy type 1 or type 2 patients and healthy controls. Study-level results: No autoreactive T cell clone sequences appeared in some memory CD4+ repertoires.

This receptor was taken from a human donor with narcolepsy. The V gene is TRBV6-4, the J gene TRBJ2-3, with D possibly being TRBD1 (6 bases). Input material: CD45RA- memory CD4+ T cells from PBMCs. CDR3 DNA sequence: TGTGCCAGCAGTGAATCCGGGACAAGCACAGATACGCAGTATTTT. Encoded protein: CASSESGTSTDTQYF.